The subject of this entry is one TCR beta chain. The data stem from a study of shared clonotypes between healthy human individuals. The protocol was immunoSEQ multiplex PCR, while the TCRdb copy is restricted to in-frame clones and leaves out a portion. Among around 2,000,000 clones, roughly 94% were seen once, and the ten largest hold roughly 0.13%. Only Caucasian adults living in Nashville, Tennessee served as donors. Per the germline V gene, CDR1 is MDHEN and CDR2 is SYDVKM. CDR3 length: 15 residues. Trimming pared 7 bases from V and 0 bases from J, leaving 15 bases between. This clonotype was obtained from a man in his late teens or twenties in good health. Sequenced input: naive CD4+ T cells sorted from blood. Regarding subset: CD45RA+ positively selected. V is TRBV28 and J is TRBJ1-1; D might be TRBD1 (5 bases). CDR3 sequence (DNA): TGTGCCAGCACCACCCCAGGAGGGGTGAACACTGAAGCTTTCTTT. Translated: CASTTPGGVNTEAFF.